This TCR beta chain came from a study of cytomegalovirus exposure and HLA in healthy donors (dated by TCRdb to 2017 to 2019). In the study overall: According to a later analysis, one platform produced both the approximately 110 validation repertoires and the 666 repertoires of the first cohort. The study aimed to test whether signatures of past pathogen exposure could be identified by cataloging public T cell receptors. Along with the roughly 710-subject first cohort, a separate validation cohort of over a hundred different subjects was used. To predict cytomegalovirus infection status, the study combined high-throughput TCR immunosequencing, statistical association of individual TCRs with disease status, and machine learning.

The donors were included in the validation cohort of some 110 subjects, a group kept apart from the approximately 670-subject first cohort. Sequences MNHEY (CDR1) and SMNVEV (CDR2) are obtained from the germline V gene (reference sequence). Trimming accounts for 2 bases at V and 7 bases at J, while the number of junction bases matched to no gene is 7. Its CDR3 holds 15 amino acids, cysteine through phenylalanine. Here the CDR3 DNA is all that survives: 45 bases in frame from base 1. Regarding this clone: Its antigen is still unknown. Base-call qualities are not available, and no considerably larger clone is one nucleotide away.

Library creation used the immunoSEQ multiplex PCR assay. The authors' analysis ran thus. A statistical classification framework was developed to diagnose cytomegalovirus status using the catalog of TCR beta chain sequences. In its TCRdb copy, this immuneACCESS table keeps in-frame sequences only and misses some clones. Where compared with another copy, unresolved V genes explain less than half of these, and the others have no known cause. Clone size and the V and J calls come from that table; the DNA yielded D and trimming. This sample comprises a few hundred thousand clones, 80% to 90% of them detected only once. The biggest ten clones account for 2.9% of the sample. What the study reported, not specific to this receptor: A later analysis had no HLA typing for the validation cohort, so co-occurrence there was scored across all 130 or so repertoires. A total of 150 or so TCR beta chains were listed by the study as associated with cytomegalovirus. In vitro tests confirmed that three of the cytomegalovirus-associated TCR beta chains recognize cytomegalovirus antigens. Most TCR sequences were observed very rarely across donors, whereas some public TCRs were present in many individuals. The classifier was reported to diagnose cytomegalovirus status with high specificity and sensitivity in both the original cohort and the validation cohort. In a later analysis, TCRs clustered in the first cohort were found to also tend to co-occur in the roughly 120 validation repertoires, with approximately 95% of cluster scores above 0. The authors suggested that the approach could potentially be generalized to other disease states and immunological phenotypes.

The material sequenced was PBMCs. The sequence was collected from a woman aged 18-30 years in good health and CMV-seronegative. In this chain, TRBV27 is recombined with TRBJ2-1, with 8 bases in between that match TRBD1. The sequence in DNA is TGTGCCAGCAGTTTACGTGACAGGGGTTTGAATGAGCAGTTCTTC. Its amino acids are CASSLRDRGLNEQFF.